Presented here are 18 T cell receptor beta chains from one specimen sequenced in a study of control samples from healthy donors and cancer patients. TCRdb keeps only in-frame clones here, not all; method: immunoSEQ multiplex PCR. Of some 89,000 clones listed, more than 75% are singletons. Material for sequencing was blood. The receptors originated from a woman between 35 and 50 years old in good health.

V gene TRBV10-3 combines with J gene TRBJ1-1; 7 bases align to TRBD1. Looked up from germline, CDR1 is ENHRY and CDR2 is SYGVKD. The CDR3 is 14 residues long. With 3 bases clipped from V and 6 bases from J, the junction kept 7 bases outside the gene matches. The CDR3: CAISDPKGASEAFF. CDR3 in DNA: TGTGCCATCAGTGATCCCAAGGGGGCCTCTGAAGCTTTCTTT.

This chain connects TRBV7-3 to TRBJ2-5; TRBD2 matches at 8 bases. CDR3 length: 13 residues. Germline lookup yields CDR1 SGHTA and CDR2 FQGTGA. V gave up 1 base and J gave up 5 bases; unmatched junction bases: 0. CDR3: CASSLSGGETQYF. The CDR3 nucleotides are TGTGCCAGCAGCTTAAGCGGGGGGGAGACCCAGTACTTC. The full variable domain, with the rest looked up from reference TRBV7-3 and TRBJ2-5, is GAGVSQTPSNKVTEKGKYVELRCDPISGHTALYWYRQSLGQGPEFLIYFQGTGAADDSGLPNDRFFAVRPEGSVSTLKIQRTERGDSAVYLCASSLSGGETQYFGPGTRLLVL.

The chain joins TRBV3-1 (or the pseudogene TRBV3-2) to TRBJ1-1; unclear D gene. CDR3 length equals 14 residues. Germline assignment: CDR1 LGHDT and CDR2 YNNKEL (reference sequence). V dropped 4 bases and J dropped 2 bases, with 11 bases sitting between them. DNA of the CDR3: TGTGCCAGCAGCCTTCGACGGATAAACACTGAAGCTTTCTTT. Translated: CASSLRRINTEAFF.

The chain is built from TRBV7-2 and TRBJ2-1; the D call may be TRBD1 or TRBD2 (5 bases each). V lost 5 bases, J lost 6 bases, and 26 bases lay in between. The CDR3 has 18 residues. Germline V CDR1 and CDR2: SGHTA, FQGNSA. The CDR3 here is CASSARSWSGTLANEQFF. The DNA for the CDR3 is TGTGCCAGCAGCGCCCGATCGTGGTCAGGGACCCTGGCCAATGAGCAGTTCTTC.

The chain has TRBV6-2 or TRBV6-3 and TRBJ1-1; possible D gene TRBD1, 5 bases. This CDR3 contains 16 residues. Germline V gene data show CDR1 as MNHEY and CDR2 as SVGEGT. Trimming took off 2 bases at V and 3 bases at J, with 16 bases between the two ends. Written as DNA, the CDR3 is TGTGCCAGCAGTTACCGGGGCAAGGGTAAATACACTGAAGCTTTCTTT. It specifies CASSYRGKGKYTEAFF.

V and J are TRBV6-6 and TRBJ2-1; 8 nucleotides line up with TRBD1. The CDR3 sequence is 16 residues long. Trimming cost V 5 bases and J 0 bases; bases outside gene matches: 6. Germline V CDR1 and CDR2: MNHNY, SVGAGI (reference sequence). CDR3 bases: TGTGCCAGCAGTAAAAGGACAGGGAGCTCCTACAATGAGCAGTTCTTC. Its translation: CASSKRTGSSYNEQFF.

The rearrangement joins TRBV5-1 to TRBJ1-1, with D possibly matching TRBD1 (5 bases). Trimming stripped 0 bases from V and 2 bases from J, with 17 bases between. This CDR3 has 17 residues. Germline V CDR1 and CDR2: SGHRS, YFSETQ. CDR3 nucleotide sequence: TGCGCCAGCAGCTTGGGCCCATGGGCAGGGATTAACACTGAAGCTTTCTTT. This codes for CASSLGPWAGINTEAFF.

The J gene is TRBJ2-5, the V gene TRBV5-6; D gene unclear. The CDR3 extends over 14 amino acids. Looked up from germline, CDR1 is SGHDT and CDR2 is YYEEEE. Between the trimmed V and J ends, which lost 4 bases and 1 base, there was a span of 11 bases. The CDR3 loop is CASSPGRTQETQYF. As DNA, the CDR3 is TGTGCCAGCAGCCCCGGCAGGACCCAAGAGACCCAGTACTTC.

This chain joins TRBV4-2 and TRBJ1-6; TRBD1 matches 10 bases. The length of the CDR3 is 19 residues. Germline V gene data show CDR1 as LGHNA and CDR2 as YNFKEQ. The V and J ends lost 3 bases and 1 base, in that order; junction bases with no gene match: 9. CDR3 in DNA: TGTGCCAGCAGCCATCCCTCGGACAGGGGGAAGTCCTATAATTCACCCCTCCACTTT. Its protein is CASSHPSDRGKSYNSPLHF.

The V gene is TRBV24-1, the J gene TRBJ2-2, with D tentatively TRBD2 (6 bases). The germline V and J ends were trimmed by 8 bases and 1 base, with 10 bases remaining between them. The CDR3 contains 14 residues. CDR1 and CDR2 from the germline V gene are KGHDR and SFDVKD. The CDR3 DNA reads TGTGCCACCAAGGGACTGGGGAACACCGGGGAGCTGTTTTTT. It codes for CATKGLGNTGELFF.

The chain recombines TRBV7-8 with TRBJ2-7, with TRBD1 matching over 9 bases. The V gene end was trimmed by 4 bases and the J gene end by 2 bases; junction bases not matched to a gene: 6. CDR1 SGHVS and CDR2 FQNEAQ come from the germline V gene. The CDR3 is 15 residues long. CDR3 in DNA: TGTGCCAGCAGCTCCCGGGGGACAGGGACCTACGAGCAGTACTTC. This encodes CASSSRGTGTYEQYF. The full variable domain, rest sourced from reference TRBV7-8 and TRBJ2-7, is GAGVSQSPRYKVAKRGQDVALRCDPISGHVSLFWYQQALGQGPEFLTYFQNEAQLDKSGLPSDRFFAERPEGSVSTLKIQRTQQEDSAVYLCASSSRGTGTYEQYFGPGTRLTVT.

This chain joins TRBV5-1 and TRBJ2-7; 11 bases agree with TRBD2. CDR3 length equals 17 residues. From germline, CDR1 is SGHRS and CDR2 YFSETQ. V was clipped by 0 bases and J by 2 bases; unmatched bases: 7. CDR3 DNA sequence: TGCGCCAGCAGCTTGGTCCCGCCGACTAGCGGGGCCTACGAGCAGTACTTC. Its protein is CASSLVPPTSGAYEQYF.

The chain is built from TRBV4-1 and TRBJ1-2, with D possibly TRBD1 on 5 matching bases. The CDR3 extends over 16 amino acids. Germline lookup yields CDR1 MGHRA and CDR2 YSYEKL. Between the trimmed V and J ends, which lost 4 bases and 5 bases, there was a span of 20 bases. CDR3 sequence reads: CASSPVGGPTRYGYTF. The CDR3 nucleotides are TGCGCCAGCAGCCCAGTCGGGGGACCGACTCGGTATGGCTACACCTTC.

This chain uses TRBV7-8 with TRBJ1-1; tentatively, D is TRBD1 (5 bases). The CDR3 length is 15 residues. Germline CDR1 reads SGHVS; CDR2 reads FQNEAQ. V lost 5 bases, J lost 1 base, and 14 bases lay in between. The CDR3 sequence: CASSLPGGGNTEAFF. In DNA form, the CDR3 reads TGTGCCAGCAGCCTACCGGGCGGGGGGAACACTGAAGCTTTCTTT.

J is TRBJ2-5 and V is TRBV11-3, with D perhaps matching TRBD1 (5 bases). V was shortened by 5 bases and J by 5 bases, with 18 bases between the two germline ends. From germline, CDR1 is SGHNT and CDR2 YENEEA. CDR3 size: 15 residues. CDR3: CASSTGPPSGETQYF. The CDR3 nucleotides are TGTGCCAGCAGCACAGGCCCGCCGAGTGGGGAGACCCAGTACTTC. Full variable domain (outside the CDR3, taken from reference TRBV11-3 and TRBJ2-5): EAGVVQSPRYKIIEKKQPVAFWCNPISGHNTLYWYLQNLGQGPELLIRYENEEAVDDSQLPKDRFSAERLKGVDSTLKIQPAELGDSAVYLCASSTGPPSGETQYFGPGTRLLVL.

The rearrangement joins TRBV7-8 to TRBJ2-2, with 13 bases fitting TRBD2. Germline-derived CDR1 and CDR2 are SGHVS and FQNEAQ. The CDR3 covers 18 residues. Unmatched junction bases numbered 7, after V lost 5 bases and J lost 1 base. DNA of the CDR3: TGTGCCAGCAGCCCCCGAACTAGCGGGGGGGTGAACACCGGGGAGCTGTTTTTT. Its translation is CASSPRTSGGVNTGELFF.

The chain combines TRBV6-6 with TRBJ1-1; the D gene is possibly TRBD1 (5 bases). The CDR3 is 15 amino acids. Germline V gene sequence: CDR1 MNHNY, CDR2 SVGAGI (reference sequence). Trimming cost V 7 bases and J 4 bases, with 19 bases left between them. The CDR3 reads CASTNTFGGTTEAFF. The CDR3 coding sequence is TGTGCCAGCACTAATACCTTCGGGGGAACCACTGAAGCTTTCTTT.

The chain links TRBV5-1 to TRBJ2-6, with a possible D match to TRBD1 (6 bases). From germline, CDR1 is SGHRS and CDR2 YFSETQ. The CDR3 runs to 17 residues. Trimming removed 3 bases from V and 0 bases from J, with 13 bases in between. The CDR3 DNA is TGCGCCAGCAGCTCCAGGACAGCGAACTCTGGGGCCAACGTCCTGACTTTC. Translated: CASSSRTANSGANVLTF.